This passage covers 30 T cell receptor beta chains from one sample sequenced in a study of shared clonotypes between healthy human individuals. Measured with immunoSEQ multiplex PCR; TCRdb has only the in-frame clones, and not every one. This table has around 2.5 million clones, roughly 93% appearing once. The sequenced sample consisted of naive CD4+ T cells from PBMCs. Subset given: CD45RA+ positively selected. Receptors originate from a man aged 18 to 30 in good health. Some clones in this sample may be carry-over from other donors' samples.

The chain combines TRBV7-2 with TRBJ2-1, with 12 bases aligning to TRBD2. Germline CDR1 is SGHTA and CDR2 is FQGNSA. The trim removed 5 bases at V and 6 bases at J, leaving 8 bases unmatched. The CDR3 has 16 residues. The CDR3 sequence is CASSPRTSGIGNEQFF. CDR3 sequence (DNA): TGTGCCAGCAGCCCCCGGACTAGCGGGATAGGCAATGAGCAGTTCTTC.

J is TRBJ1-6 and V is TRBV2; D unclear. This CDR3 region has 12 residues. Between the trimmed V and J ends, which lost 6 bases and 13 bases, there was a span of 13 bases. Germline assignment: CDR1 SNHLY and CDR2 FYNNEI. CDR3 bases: TGTGCCAGCAGCGAACACGGCGGGCCCCTCCACTTT. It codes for CASSEHGGPLHF.

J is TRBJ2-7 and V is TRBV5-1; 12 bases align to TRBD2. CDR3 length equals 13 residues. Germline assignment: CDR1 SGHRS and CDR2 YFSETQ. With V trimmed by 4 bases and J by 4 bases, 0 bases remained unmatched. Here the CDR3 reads CASSTSGRYEQYF. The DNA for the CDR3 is TGCGCCAGCAGCACTAGCGGGAGGTACGAGCAGTACTTC.

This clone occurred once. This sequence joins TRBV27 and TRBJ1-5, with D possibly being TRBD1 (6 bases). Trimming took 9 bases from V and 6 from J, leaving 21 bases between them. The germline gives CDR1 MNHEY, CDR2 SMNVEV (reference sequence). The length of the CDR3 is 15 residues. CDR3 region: CASHEGRGVSQPQHF. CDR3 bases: TGTGCCAGTCACGAAGGGAGGGGGGTTAGTCAGCCCCAGCATTTT.

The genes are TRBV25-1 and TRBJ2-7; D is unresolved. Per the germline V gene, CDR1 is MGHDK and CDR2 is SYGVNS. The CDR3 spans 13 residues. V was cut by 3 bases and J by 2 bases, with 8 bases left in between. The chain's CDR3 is CASSDAVAYEQYF. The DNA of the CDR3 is TGTGCCAGCAGTGATGCCGTCGCCTACGAGCAGTACTTC.

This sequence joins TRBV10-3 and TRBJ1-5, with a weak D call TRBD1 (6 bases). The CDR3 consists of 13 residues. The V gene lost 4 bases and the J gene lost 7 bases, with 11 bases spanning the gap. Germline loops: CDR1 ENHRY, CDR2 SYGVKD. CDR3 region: CAISGQVGQPQHF. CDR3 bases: TGTGCCATCAGTGGACAGGTCGGACAGCCCCAGCATTTT.

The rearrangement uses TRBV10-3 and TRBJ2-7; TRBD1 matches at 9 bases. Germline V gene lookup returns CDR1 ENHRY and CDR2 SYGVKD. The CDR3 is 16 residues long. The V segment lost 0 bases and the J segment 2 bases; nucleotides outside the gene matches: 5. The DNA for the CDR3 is TGTGCCATCAGTGAGTCGATGGGGGACAGGGCCTACGAGCAGTACTTC. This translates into CAISESMGDRAYEQYF.

The CDR3 loop reads CASSVNRAGRSYEQYF. CDR3 sequence (DNA): TGTGCCAGCAGCGTCAACAGGGCGGGACGATCCTACGAGCAGTACTTC. The chain recombines TRBV7-9 with TRBJ2-7; TRBD1 or TRBD2 may be the D gene (6 bases each). V lost 5 bases and J 1 base, leaving 18 bases between the germline ends. Per germline, CDR1 SEHNR and CDR2 FQNEAQ (reference sequence). The CDR3 is 16 amino acids.

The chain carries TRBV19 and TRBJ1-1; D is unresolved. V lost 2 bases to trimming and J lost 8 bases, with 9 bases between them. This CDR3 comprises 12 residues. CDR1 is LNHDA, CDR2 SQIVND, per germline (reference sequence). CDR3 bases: TGTGCCAGTAGTATAAATCGGGTGGAAGCTTTCTTT. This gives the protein CASSINRVEAFF. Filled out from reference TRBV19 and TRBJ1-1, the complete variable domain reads DGGITQSPKYLFRKEGQNVTLSCEQNLNHDAMYWYRQDPGQGLRLIYYSQIVNDFQKGDIAEGYSVSREKKESFPLTVTSAQKNPTAFYLCASSINRVEAFFGQGTRLTVV.

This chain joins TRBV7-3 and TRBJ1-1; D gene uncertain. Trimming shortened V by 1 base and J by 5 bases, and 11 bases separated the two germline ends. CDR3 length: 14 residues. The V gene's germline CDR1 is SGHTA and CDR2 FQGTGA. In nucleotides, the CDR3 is TGTGCCAGCAGCTTAATACCGGGAGAGACTGAAGCTTTCTTT. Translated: CASSLIPGETEAFF. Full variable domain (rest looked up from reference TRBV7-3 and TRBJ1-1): GAGVSQTPSNKVTEKGKYVELRCDPISGHTALYWYRQSLGQGPEFLIYFQGTGAADDSGLPNDRFFAVRPEGSVSTLKIQRTERGDSAVYLCASSLIPGETEAFFGQGTRLTVV.

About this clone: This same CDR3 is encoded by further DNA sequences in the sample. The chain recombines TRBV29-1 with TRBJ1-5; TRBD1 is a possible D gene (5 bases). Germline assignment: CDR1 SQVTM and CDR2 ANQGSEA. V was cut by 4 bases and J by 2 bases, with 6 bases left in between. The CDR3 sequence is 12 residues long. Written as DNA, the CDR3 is TGCAGCGTTGGGGGGGGCAATCAGCCCCAGCATTTT. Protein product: CSVGGGNQPQHF.

CDR3 DNA: TGTGCCATCAGTGAGTCTGGACAGAAAGAGACCCAGTACTTC. Its translation is CAISESGQKETQYF. The chain is built from TRBV10-3 and TRBJ2-5; D might be TRBD1 (6 bases). This CDR3 contains 14 residues. Germline CDR1 ENHRY, CDR2 SYGVKD. V lost 0 bases, J lost 3 bases, and 8 bases lay in between.

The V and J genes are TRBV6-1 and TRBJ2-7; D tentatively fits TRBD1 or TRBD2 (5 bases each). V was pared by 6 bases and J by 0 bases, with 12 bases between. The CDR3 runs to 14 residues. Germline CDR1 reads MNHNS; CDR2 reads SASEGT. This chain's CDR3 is CASRSGRSSYEQYF. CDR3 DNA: TGTGCCAGCAGATCGGGACGGAGCTCCTACGAGCAGTACTTC.

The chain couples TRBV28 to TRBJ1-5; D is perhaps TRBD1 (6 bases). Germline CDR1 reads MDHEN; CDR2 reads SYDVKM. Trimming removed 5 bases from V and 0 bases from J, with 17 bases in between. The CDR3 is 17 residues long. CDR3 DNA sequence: TGTGCCAGCAGTCCCCTACAGGGCCTATATAGCAATCAGCCCCAGCATTTT. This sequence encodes CASSPLQGLYSNQPQHF.

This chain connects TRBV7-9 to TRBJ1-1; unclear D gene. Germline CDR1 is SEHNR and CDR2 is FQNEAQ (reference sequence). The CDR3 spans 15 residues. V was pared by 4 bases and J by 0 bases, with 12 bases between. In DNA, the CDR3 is TGTGCCAGCAGCTATTCGGTGGGGATGAACACTGAAGCTTTCTTT. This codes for CASSYSVGMNTEAFF.

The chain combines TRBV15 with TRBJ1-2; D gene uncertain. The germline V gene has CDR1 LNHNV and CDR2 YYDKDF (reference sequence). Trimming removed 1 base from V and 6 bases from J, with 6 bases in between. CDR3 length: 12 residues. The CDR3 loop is CATSRGRDGYTF. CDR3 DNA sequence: TGTGCCACCAGCAGAGGGCGGGATGGCTACACCTTC.

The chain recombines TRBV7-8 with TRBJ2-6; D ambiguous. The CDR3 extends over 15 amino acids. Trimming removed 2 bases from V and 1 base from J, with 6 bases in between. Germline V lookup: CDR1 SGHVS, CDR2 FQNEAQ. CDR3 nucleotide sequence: TGTGCCAGCAGCTTAACCCGTTCTGGGGCCAACGTCCTGACTTTC. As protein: CASSLTRSGANVLTF. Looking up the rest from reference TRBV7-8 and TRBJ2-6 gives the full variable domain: GAGVSQSPRYKVAKRGQDVALRCDPISGHVSLFWYQQALGQGPEFLTYFQNEAQLDKSGLPSDRFFAERPEGSVSTLKIQRTQQEDSAVYLCASSLTRSGANVLTFGAGSRLTVL.

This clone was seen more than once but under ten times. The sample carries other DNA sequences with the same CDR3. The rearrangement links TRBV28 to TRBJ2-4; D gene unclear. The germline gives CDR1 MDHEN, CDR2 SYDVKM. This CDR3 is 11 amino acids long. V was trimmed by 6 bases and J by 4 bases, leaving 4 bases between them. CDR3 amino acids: CASSPKNIQYF. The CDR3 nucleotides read TGTGCCAGCAGCCCAAAAAACATTCAGTACTTC.

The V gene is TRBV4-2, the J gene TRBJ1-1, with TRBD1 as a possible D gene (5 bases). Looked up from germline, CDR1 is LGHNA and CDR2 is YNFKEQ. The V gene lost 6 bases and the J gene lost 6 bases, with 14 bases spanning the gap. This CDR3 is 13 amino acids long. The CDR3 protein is CASSPGWGAEAFF. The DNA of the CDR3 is TGTGCCAGCAGTCCCGGGTGGGGGGCTGAAGCTTTCTTT.

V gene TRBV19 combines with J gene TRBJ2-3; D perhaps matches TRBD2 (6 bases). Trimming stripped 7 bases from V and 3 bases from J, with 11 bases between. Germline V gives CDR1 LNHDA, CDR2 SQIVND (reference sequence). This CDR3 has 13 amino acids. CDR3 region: CASNAGSTDTQYF. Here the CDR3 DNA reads TGTGCCAGTAATGCGGGATCTACAGATACGCAGTATTTT.

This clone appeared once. The CDR3 nucleotides are TGTGCCAGCAGTGGGACGACTAGCGGGGGGAGCCTCTACGAGCAGTACTTC. This codes for CASSGTTSGGSLYEQYF. This chain uses TRBV2 with TRBJ2-7; the match to TRBD2 covers 13 bases. Trimming at V came to 4 bases and at J to 3 bases, leaving 9 bases not matched to a gene. Germline V CDR1 and CDR2: SNHLY, FYNNEI. The CDR3 runs to 17 residues.

The CDR3 spells CASSPGQGGNEQYF. The CDR3 nucleotides read TGTGCCAGCTCACCAGGGCAGGGAGGCAACGAGCAGTACTTC. The gene calls are TRBV18 and TRBJ2-7; possible D gene TRBD2, 6 bases. V was cut by 2 bases and J by 5 bases, with 13 bases left in between. The CDR3 consists of 14 residues. CDR1 is KGHSH, CDR2 LQKENI, per germline.

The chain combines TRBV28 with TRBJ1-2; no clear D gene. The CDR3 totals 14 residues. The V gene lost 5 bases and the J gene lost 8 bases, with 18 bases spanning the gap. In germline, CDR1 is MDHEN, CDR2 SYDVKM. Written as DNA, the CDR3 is TGTGCCAGCAGTCTCCCCCGTCGCTATAGGGGCTACACCTTC. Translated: CASSLPRRYRGYTF.

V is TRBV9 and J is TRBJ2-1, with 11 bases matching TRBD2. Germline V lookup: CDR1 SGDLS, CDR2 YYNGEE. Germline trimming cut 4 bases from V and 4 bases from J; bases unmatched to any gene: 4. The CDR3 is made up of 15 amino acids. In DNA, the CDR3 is TGTGCCAGCAGCCGTACTAGCGGGGGATACAATGAGCAGTTCTTC. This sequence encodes CASSRTSGGYNEQFF.

CDR3 coding DNA: TGTGCCAGTAGTACCGTGGAGACCGGGGAGCTGTTTTTT. Translation gives CASSTVETGELFF. V gene TRBV19 combines with J gene TRBJ2-2, with unresolved D. CDR3 length: 13 amino acids. Germline-derived CDR1 and CDR2 are LNHDA and SQIVND (reference sequence). V dropped 4 bases and J dropped 5 bases, with 8 bases sitting between them.

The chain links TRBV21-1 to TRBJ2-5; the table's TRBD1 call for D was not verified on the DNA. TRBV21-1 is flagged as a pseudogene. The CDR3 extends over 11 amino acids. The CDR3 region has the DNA TGTGCCAGCACCACAGGGGGGGGTAAGTACTTC. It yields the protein CASTTGGGKYF.

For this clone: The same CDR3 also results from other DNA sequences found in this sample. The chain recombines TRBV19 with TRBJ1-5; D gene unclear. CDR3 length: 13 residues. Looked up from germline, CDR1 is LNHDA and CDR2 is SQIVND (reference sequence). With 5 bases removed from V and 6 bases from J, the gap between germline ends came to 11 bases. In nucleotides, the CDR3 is TGTGCCAGTAGTCCCACGGGGTCTCAGCCCCAGCATTTT. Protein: CASSPTGSQPQHF.

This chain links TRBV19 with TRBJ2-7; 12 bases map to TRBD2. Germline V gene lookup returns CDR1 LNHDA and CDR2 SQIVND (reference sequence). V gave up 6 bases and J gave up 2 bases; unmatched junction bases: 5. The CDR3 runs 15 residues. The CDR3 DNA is TGTGCCAGTAGCCGGACTAGCGGGAACCCCTACGAGCAGTACTTC. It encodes CASSRTSGNPYEQYF.

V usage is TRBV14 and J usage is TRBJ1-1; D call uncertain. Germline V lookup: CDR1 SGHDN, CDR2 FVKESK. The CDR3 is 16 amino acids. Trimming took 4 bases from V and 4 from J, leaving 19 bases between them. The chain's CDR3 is CASSPTERLWGTEAFF. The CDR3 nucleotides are TGTGCCAGCAGCCCTACGGAACGCTTGTGGGGCACTGAAGCTTTCTTT.

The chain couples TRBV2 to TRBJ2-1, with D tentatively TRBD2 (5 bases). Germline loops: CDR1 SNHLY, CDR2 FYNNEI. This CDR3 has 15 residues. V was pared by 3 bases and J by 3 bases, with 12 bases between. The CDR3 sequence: CASSDPGLNYNEQFF. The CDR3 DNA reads TGTGCCAGCAGTGATCCTGGACTCAACTACAATGAGCAGTTCTTC. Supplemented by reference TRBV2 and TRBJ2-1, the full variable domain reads EPEVTQTPSHQVTQMGQEVILRCVPISNHLYFYWYRQILGQKVEFLVSFYNNEISEKSEIFDDQFSVERPDGSNFTLKIRSTKLEDSAMYFCASSDPGLNYNEQFFGPGTRLTVL.